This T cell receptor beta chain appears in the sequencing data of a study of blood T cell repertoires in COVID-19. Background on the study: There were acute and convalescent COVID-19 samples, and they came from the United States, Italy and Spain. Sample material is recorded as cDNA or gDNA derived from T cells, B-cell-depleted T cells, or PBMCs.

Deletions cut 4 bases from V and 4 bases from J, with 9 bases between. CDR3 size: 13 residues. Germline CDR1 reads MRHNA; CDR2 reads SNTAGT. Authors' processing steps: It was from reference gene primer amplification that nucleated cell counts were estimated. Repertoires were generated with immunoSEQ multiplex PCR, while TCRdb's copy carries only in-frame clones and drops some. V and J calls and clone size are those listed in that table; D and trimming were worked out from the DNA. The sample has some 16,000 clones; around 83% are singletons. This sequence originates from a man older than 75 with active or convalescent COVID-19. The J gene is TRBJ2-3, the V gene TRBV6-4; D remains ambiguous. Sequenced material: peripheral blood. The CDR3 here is CASSALEADTQYF. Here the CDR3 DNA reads TGTGCCAGCAGTGCCCTAGAAGCAGATACGCAGTATTTT.